This TCR beta chain stems from a study of T cell responses to AZD1222 COVID-19 vaccine. Study-wide results and limits: The span of vaccine-associated CD4 TCRs extended across spike, with dominance at 160-218 and 743-854. Reports say nearly half of spike-specific TCRs go after unmutated variant regions. Clonal diversity was possibly underestimated; the donors were predominantly white British and more often female.

CDR3 size: 17 residues. V shed 3 bases, J shed 3 bases, and the junction held 7 bases outside the gene matches. CDR1 is KGHDR, CDR2 SFDVKD, per germline. Second-dose intervals of approximately 4 or approximately 12 weeks were pooled. Clones were read by immunoSEQ multiplex PCR, and TCRdb kept only the in-frame ones, dropping some. The sample includes under 150,000 clones, roughly 88% seen only once; the top ten take approximately 6.4%. A word on this clone: The antigen remains undetermined.

This chain uses TRBV24-1 with TRBJ2-7, with 13 nucleotides matching TRBD2. The sequence came from an adult who received the AZD1222 COVID-19 vaccine. Material: peripheral blood, obtained 28 days after the second AZD1222 dose. CDR3 loop: CATSDHRTSGGFYEQYF. CDR3 coding DNA: TGTGCCACCAGTGATCACCGGACTAGCGGGGGATTCTACGAGCAGTACTTC.